Below are 26 T cell receptor beta chains sequenced from a single sample in a study of cytotoxic CD8 clonotypes in ibrutinib-treated CLL. Measured with immunoSEQ multiplex PCR; TCRdb has only the in-frame clones, and not every one. The sample has roughly 300,000 clones; roughly three quarters are singletons. The sequenced sample was PBMCs, obtained at disease progression, from a patient treated with ibrutinib. All receptors come from a human donor with chronic lymphocytic leukemia.

V usage is TRBV28 and J usage is TRBJ2-2; D remains unclear. Germline CDR1 is MDHEN and CDR2 is SYDVKM. This CDR3 is 13 amino acids long. Trimming removed 3 bases from V and 6 bases from J, with 8 bases in between. The DNA of the CDR3 is TGTGCCAGCAGTTTCGTAGCAGCCGGGGAGCTGTTTTTT. Translation: CASSFVAAGELFF.

This chain uses TRBV18 with TRBJ2-7, with TRBD1 matching 8 bases. This CDR3 is built from 15 residues. CDR1 and CDR2 (germline): KGHSH, LQKENI. V shed 2 bases, J shed 4 bases, and the junction held 7 bases outside the gene matches. In nucleotides, the CDR3 is TGTGCCAGCTCACCAACCAGGGGGCTTCAGTACGAGCAGTACTTC. This codes for CASSPTRGLQYEQYF.

This clone occurred once. V gene TRBV6-5 combines with J gene TRBJ1-4; 7 bases fit TRBD1. The V gene's germline CDR1 is MNHEY and CDR2 SVGAGI. There are 14 residues in the CDR3. V lost 5 bases to trimming and J lost 3 bases; unmatched junction nucleotides: 3. The chain's CDR3 is CASSKDRPNEKLFF. In DNA, the CDR3 is TGTGCCAGCAGTAAGGACAGGCCTAATGAAAAACTGTTTTTT.

The chain uses TRBV9 and TRBJ2-7; D perhaps matches TRBD1 (5 bases). This CDR3 has 13 amino acids. Germline V gene sequence: CDR1 SGDLS, CDR2 YYNGEE. V lost 5 bases and J 4 bases, leaving 13 bases between the germline ends. CDR3 nucleotide sequence: TGTGCCAGCAGTAAGACAGATTTATACGAGCAGTACTTC. Encoded protein: CASSKTDLYEQYF.

The chain links TRBV4-1 to TRBJ1-6; D gene uncertain. CDR1 is MGHRA, CDR2 YSYEKL, per germline. The CDR3 loop spans 15 amino acids. V dropped 0 bases and J dropped 9 bases, with 12 bases sitting between them. The CDR3 here is CASSQDMLAASPLHF. The CDR3 DNA reads as TGCGCCAGCAGCCAAGACATGTTAGCCGCTTCACCCCTCCACTTT.

V usage is TRBV5-8 and J usage is TRBJ2-2; D not resolved. Germline lookup yields CDR1 SGHTS and CDR2 YDEGEE. CDR3 length: 16 amino acids. The germline V and J ends were trimmed by 2 bases and 0 bases, with 11 bases remaining between them. CDR3 region: CASSFDGIPNTGELFF. The CDR3 bases are TGTGCCAGCAGCTTCGACGGTATCCCGAACACCGGGGAGCTGTTTTTT.

J is TRBJ2-7 and V is TRBV6-6, with TRBD1 matching over 9 bases. The CDR3 extends over 14 amino acids. Germline assignment: CDR1 MNHNY and CDR2 SVGAGI (reference sequence). Germline trimming cut 5 bases from V and 3 bases from J; bases unmatched to any gene: 5. The CDR3 DNA sequence: TGTGCCAGCAGTGCGACAGGGGGTGGCTACGAGCAGTACTTC. Translation: CASSATGGGYEQYF.

The V gene is TRBV7-8, the J gene TRBJ2-1; unclear D gene. V was trimmed by 4 bases and J by 7 bases, leaving 5 bases between them. The length of the CDR3 is 11 residues. Germline lookup yields CDR1 SGHVS and CDR2 FQNEAQ. CDR3 DNA sequence: TGTGCCAGCAGCTCAAAAAATGAGCAGTTCTTC. Amino acid sequence: CASSSKNEQFF.

The rearrangement uses TRBV16 and TRBJ1-3; 10 bases map to TRBD1. Germline V gene lookup returns CDR1 KGHSY and CDR2 FQNENV. The CDR3 length is 15 residues. J gave up 2 bases and V 4 bases, and 2 bases lay outside the gene matches. The DNA of the CDR3 is TGTGCCAGCAGCCGGGACAGGGGAACTGGAAACACCATATATTTT. Translating gives CASSRDRGTGNTIYF.

The CDR3 bases are TGTGCCAGCAGCTTCGGCCTAGCGGGAGGGCCTATATACAATGAGCAGTTCTTC. This encodes CASSFGLAGGPIYNEQFF. This chain joins TRBV7-2 and TRBJ2-1; 12 positions match TRBD2. This CDR3 region has 18 residues. Germline V CDR1 and CDR2: SGHTA, FQGNSA. V lost 3 bases and J lost 4; bases outside the gene matches: 10.

This CDR3 reads CASSPEGSLSGANVLTF. As DNA, the CDR3 is TGTGCCAGCAGCCCCGAAGGGTCCCTCTCTGGGGCCAACGTCCTGACTTTC. The rearrangement links TRBV7-3 to TRBJ2-6; D is unclear. V dropped 5 bases and J dropped 0 bases, with 14 bases sitting between them. This CDR3 has 17 amino acids. Germline assignment: CDR1 SGHTA and CDR2 FQGTGA.

This clone was seen ten or more times. This chain connects TRBV10-3 to TRBJ1-5; 8 bases agree with TRBD1. V shed 8 bases, J shed 3 bases, and the junction held 3 bases outside the gene matches. Germline CDR1 and CDR2: ENHRY and SYGVKD. The CDR3 is 13 residues long. The CDR3 DNA is TGTGCCATCGGACAGGGATCCAATCAGCCCCAGCATTTT. Translation: CAIGQGSNQPQHF.

CDR3 loop: CASSDLDRGPSGEPVEQYF. The CDR3 DNA reads TGTGCCAGCAGTGACCTGGACAGGGGGCCGAGTGGGGAGCCCGTCGAGCAGTACTTC. The chain couples TRBV9 to TRBJ2-7; 11 bases fit TRBD1. Per germline, CDR1 SGDLS and CDR2 YYNGEE. The CDR3 contains 19 residues. V lost 5 bases, J lost 6 bases, and 22 bases stayed unmatched.

This clone occurred a few times. The chain couples TRBV2 to TRBJ1-1; D ambiguous. The ends were cut back, 0 bases at V and 6 bases at J, with 5 bases in the middle. The CDR3 totals 12 residues. Germline V gene data show CDR1 as SNHLY and CDR2 as FYNNEI. The chain's CDR3 is CASSEATAEAFF. For the CDR3, the DNA is TGTGCCAGCAGTGAAGCCACAGCTGAAGCTTTCTTT.

V is TRBV7-2 and J is TRBJ2-1, with 11 bases that match TRBD2. The CDR3 consists of 17 residues. Trimming at V came to 5 bases and at J to 8 bases, leaving 14 bases not matched to a gene. Germline CDR1 is SGHTA and CDR2 is FQGNSA. For the CDR3, the DNA is TGTGCCAGCAGCCCACCGGTGCTAGCGGGGGGTAAGGATGAGCAGTTCTTC. Translation gives CASSPPVLAGGKDEQFF.

This chain joins TRBV18 and TRBJ1-1; a possible D gene is TRBD1 (6 bases). V was pared by 6 bases and J by 1 base, with 9 bases between. In germline, CDR1 is KGHSH, CDR2 LQKENI. This CDR3 comprises 13 residues. As DNA, the CDR3 is TGTGCCAGCTCGGAACAGGGGAACACTGAAGCTTTCTTT. It codes for CASSEQGNTEAFF.

This clone was picked up a small number of times. This chain uses TRBV14 with TRBJ2-7, with D unclear. The V gene's germline CDR1 is SGHDN and CDR2 FVKESK. CDR3 size: 14 residues. V lost 1 base and J 2 bases, leaving 9 bases between the germline ends. CDR3 residues: CASSQGWAPYEQYF. CDR3 sequence (DNA): TGTGCCAGCAGCCAAGGATGGGCCCCCTACGAGCAGTACTTC.

The chain has TRBV4-1 and TRBJ2-1, with 12 bases lining up with TRBD1. The ends lost 3 bases at V and 8 bases at J; junction bases unmatched: 8. The germline gives CDR1 MGHRA, CDR2 YSYEKL. The CDR3 consists of 16 residues. CDR3 loop: CASSQGQGAWGDEQFF. DNA of the CDR3: TGCGCCAGCAGCCAGGGACAGGGGGCTTGGGGGGATGAGCAGTTCTTC.

The chain joins TRBV19 to TRBJ2-7, with D tentatively TRBD2 (5 bases). The CDR3 covers 13 residues. The germline CDR1 and CDR2 sequences are LNHDA and SQIVND (reference sequence). Trimming took 3 bases from V and 6 from J, leaving 12 bases between them. For the CDR3, the DNA is TGTGCCAGTAGTATCCGTCCGGGGAGCGAGCAGTACTTC. Encoded protein: CASSIRPGSEQYF.

This clone occurred a few times. This chain uses TRBV28 with TRBJ1-5; no definite D call. The CDR3 extends over 16 amino acids. CDR1 is MDHEN and CDR2 is SYDVKM in the germline V gene. Trimming pared 5 bases from V and 2 bases from J, leaving 16 bases between. CDR3 in amino acids: CASSPRGPSGNQPQHF. CDR3 sequence (DNA): TGTGCCAGCAGTCCTCGGGGTCCTAGTGGCAATCAGCCCCAGCATTTT. Full variable domain (outside the CDR3, taken from reference TRBV28 and TRBJ1-5): DVKVTQSSRYLVKRTGEKVFLECVQDMDHENMFWYRQDPGLGLRLIYFSYDVKMKEKGDIPEGYSVSREKKERFSLILESASTNQTSMYLCASSPRGPSGNQPQHFGDGTRLSIL.

The V and J genes are TRBV6-9 and TRBJ2-7; 7 bases fit TRBD2. This CDR3 is 15 amino acids long. The germline V gene encodes CDR1 MNHGY and CDR2 SVAAGI. Trimming removed 0 bases from V and 3 bases from J; junction bases left unmatched: 5. This CDR3 is CASSYSWLADYEQYF. CDR3 coding DNA: TGTGCCAGCAGTTATTCGTGGCTAGCGGACTACGAGCAGTACTTC.

V usage is TRBV27 and J usage is TRBJ1-1; possible D gene TRBD1, 5 bases. Germline CDR1 is MNHEY and CDR2 is SMNVEV (reference sequence). The CDR3 loop spans 14 amino acids. V lost 1 base and J 4 bases, leaving 10 bases between the germline ends. The CDR3 reads CASSLWGGTTEAFF. CDR3 DNA: TGTGCCAGCAGTTTATGGGGGGGAACCACTGAAGCTTTCTTT.

This clone appeared a single time. V and J are TRBV14 and TRBJ1-1; a weak D match, TRBD1 (5 bases). The germline CDR1 and CDR2 sequences are SGHDN and FVKESK. The CDR3 has 13 residues. Trimming cost V 4 bases and J 5 bases, with 11 bases left between them. CDR3 DNA: TGTGCCAGCAGCCCCGGGGGATGGACTGAAGCTTTCTTT. As protein: CASSPGGWTEAFF. Full variable domain (remainder filled in from reference TRBV14 and TRBJ1-1): EAGVTQFPSHSVIEKGQTVTLRCDPISGHDNLYWYRRVMGKEIKFLLHFVKESKQDESGMPNNRFLAERTGGTYSTLKVQPAELEDSGVYFCASSPGGWTEAFFGQGTRLTVV.

This rearrangement joins TRBV28 to TRBJ1-2; TRBD1 aligns across 11 bases. The V gene end was trimmed by 6 bases and the J gene end by 2 bases; junction bases not matched to a gene: 5. This CDR3 contains 15 residues. Germline loops: CDR1 MDHEN, CDR2 SYDVKM. The CDR3 is CASRRTGGANYGYTF. The CDR3 nucleotides are TGTGCCAGCAGACGGACAGGGGGCGCGAACTATGGCTACACCTTC.

This chain uses TRBV12-5 with TRBJ2-5; D gene uncertain. This CDR3 region has 13 residues. Trimming took off 3 bases at V and 0 bases at J, with 5 bases between the two ends. Looked up from germline, CDR1 is LGHNT and CDR2 is FRNRAP. The CDR3 region is CASGFGYQETQYF. In DNA form, the CDR3 reads TGTGCTAGTGGTTTTGGGTACCAAGAGACCCAGTACTTC.

The CDR3 reads CAISESQGAATDTQYF. CDR3 DNA sequence: TGTGCCATCAGTGAGTCTCAGGGGGCGGCCACAGATACGCAGTATTTT. This rearrangement joins TRBV10-3 to TRBJ2-3; 8 bases line up with TRBD1. In germline, CDR1 is ENHRY, CDR2 SYGVKD. The CDR3 is made up of 16 amino acids. J lost 2 bases, V lost 0 bases, and 4 bases had no gene match.